This T cell receptor beta chain came from a study of shared clonotypes between healthy human individuals. Sequencing was performed with immunoSEQ multiplex PCR; in TCRdb, only in-frame clones are kept and a portion is missing. The data contain roughly 450,000 clones, about four fifths of them singletons. The material sequenced was PBMCs. The clonotype was recovered from a woman in her thirties or forties in good health. Some clones in this sample may be carry-over from other donors' samples.

The CDR3, as DNA: TGCGCCAGCAGCCCCAGCGGGAGATGGGCCACAGATACGCAGTATTTT. It encodes CASSPSGRWATDTQYF. V and J are TRBV5-1 and TRBJ2-3, with 8 positions matching TRBD2. Germline assignment: CDR1 SGHRS and CDR2 YFSETQ. The CDR3 length is 16 residues. The V gene end was trimmed by 4 bases and the J gene end by 2 bases; junction bases not matched to a gene: 9.